This TCR beta chain was obtained from a study of beta chain features in type 1 diabetes. Trimming took off 7 bases at V and 0 bases at J, with 15 bases between the two ends. Per germline, CDR1 MNHEY and CDR2 SVGAGI. This CDR3 is 15 amino acids long. Purity exceeded 98% in all sorted populations. Study observations and caveats: For patients and controls alike, PCR might favor shorter templates to the same degree. TCRB repertoires of naive, central memory and Treg cells appeared more similar among patients than among healthy donors.

Reverse transcribing all isolated RNA meant expressed TCRB transcripts were sequenced. Sequencing of naive, central memory and regulatory T cell samples gave an average of roughly 3.6 million reads. Generated by immunoSEQ multiplex PCR, the TCRdb table keeps only in-frame clones and is missing some. The repertoire holds under 900,000 clones, with about 17% as singletons. This clone came up a few times. Its matching antigen is unknown. The sequenced sample was naive CD4+ T cells from blood. This TCR was recovered from a woman under 30 in good health. This sequence joins TRBV6-5 and TRBJ2-5; a possible D gene is TRBD1 (5 bases). CDR3 region: CASTRGGRHQETQYF. CDR3 nucleotide sequence: TGTGCCAGCACTAGGGGTGGACGCCACCAAGAGACCCAGTACTTC.